These 29 T cell receptor beta chains originate from one sample sequenced in a study of shared clonotypes between healthy human individuals. It was CD45RO-negative cells, positively selected for CCR7, that made up naive CD8 cells, with terminally differentiated effector memory CD45RA+ cells excluded. Profiling relied on immunoSEQ multiplex PCR, and the TCRdb table lists in-frame clones only, not all of them. In the table there are some 2.1 million clones, roughly 94% of which are singletons. The specimen was naive CD8+ T cells sorted from blood. The receptors stem from a man aged 18 to 30 in good health.

The rearrangement uses TRBV2 and TRBJ2-7, with 13 bases matching TRBD2. The V segment lost 6 bases and the J segment 6 bases; nucleotides outside the gene matches: 8. CDR1 and CDR2 (germline): SNHLY, FYNNEI. The length of the CDR3 is 15 residues. The DNA of the CDR3 is TGTGCCAGCAGCGCCGGGACTAGCGGGATTCTCGAGCAGTACTTC. This gives the protein CASSAGTSGILEQYF. Based on the CDR3 plus reference TRBV2 and TRBJ2-7, the full variable domain is EPEVTQTPSHQVTQMGQEVILRCVPISNHLYFYWYRQILGQKVEFLVSFYNNEISEKSEIFDDQFSVERPDGSNFTLKIRSTKLEDSAMYFCASSAGTSGILEQYFGPGTRLTVT.

The gene calls are TRBV6-1 and TRBJ2-5, with D possibly matching TRBD1 (6 bases). Germline V gene lookup returns CDR1 MNHNS and CDR2 SASEGT. This CDR3 has 17 residues. The V and J ends lost 2 bases and 4 bases respectively, with 20 bases between them. CDR3: CASSEWLPTGEGETQYF. DNA for the CDR3: TGTGCCAGCAGTGAATGGCTTCCGACAGGAGAGGGAGAGACCCAGTACTTC.

This chain links TRBV5-6 with TRBJ2-3; 8 nucleotides line up with TRBD1. Per germline, CDR1 SGHDT and CDR2 YYEEEE. This CDR3 comprises 15 residues. J lost 5 bases, V lost 5 bases, and 10 bases had no gene match. The CDR3, as DNA: TGTGCCAGCAGGTGGGGGACAGGCCTAGGAGATACGCAGTATTTT. It is translated as CASRWGTGLGDTQYF. Together with reference TRBV5-6 and TRBJ2-3, the CDR3 gives the full variable domain: DAGVTQSPTHLIKTRGQQVTLRCSPKSGHDTVSWYQQALGQGPQFIFQYYEEEERQRGNFPDRFSGHQFPNYSSELNVNALLLGDSALYLCASRWGTGLGDTQYFGPGTRLTVL.

The chain couples TRBV11-2 to TRBJ2-1; D uncertain. Trimming took off 1 base at V and 9 bases at J, with 22 bases between the two ends. The CDR3 runs to 17 residues. Germline loops: CDR1 SGHAT, CDR2 FQNNGV. The CDR3 DNA is TGTGCCAGCAGCTTAGGCCCCTCGGGTAGCAGTTCGGGTGAGCAGTTCTTC. As protein: CASSLGPSGSSSGEQFF.

The chain joins TRBV6-5 to TRBJ1-3; the match to TRBD1 covers 9 bases. This CDR3 comprises 15 residues. J was trimmed by 1 base and V by 6 bases; bases with no gene match: 4. Germline CDR1 is MNHEY and CDR2 is SVGAGI. This chain's CDR3 is CASRDGTGSGNTIYF. The CDR3 coding sequence is TGTGCCAGCAGGGATGGGACAGGGTCTGGAAACACCATATATTTT.

This chain uses TRBV27 with TRBJ1-6, with a weak D call TRBD1 (5 bases). The ends were cut back, 7 bases at V and 10 bases at J, with 26 bases in the middle. The CDR3 has 17 amino acids. Germline V gives CDR1 MNHEY, CDR2 SMNVEV (reference sequence). This CDR3 reads CASTHSGTAGVGSPLHF. The CDR3 nucleotides are TGTGCCAGCACTCACTCCGGGACGGCTGGCGTAGGATCACCCCTCCACTTT.

This sequence joins TRBV14 and TRBJ2-5, with D uncertain. The CDR3 spans 13 residues. Trimming stripped 4 bases from V and 5 bases from J, with 11 bases between. Looked up from germline, CDR1 is SGHDN and CDR2 is FVKESK. CDR3 amino acids: CASSPSNWETQYF. For the CDR3, the DNA is TGTGCCAGCAGCCCCTCGAATTGGGAGACCCAGTACTTC. Full variable domain (rest looked up from reference TRBV14 and TRBJ2-5): EAGVTQFPSHSVIEKGQTVTLRCDPISGHDNLYWYRRVMGKEIKFLLHFVKESKQDESGMPNNRFLAERTGGTYSTLKVQPAELEDSGVYFCASSPSNWETQYFGPGTRLLVL.

The chain employs TRBV15 and TRBJ2-3, with TRBD2 matching over 8 bases. The CDR3 spans 17 residues. Unmatched junction bases numbered 11, after V lost 3 bases and J lost 3 bases. Looked up from germline, CDR1 is LNHNV and CDR2 is YYDKDF (reference sequence). The DNA of the CDR3 is TGTGCCACCAGCAGCCACCCAAGCGGGAGCGCAACAGATACGCAGTATTTT. Amino acids: CATSSHPSGSATDTQYF.

The rearrangement joins TRBV28 to TRBJ1-1; 8 positions match TRBD1. Germline V gene sequence: CDR1 MDHEN, CDR2 SYDVKM. This CDR3 region has 12 residues. Trimming removed 8 bases from V and 5 bases from J; junction bases left unmatched: 4. CDR3 in DNA: TGTGCCAGCTGGGACAGGAGTACTGAAGCTTTCTTT. Its protein product is CASWDRSTEAFF.

The chain recombines TRBV5-4 with TRBJ2-2; a possible D gene is TRBD2 (6 bases). The V and J ends lost 9 bases and 6 bases respectively, with 9 bases between them. Germline V gives CDR1 SGHNT, CDR2 YYREEE (reference sequence). CDR3 size: 11 residues. CDR3 nucleotide sequence: TGTGCCACCTCGGGAGCCGGGGAGCTGTTTTTT. Amino acids: CATSGAGELFF.

The chain uses TRBV15 and TRBJ2-7, with D possibly being TRBD2 (5 bases). In germline, CDR1 is LNHNV, CDR2 YYDKDF (reference sequence). Trimming left V 5 bases short and J 3 bases short, with 17 bases between. CDR3 length: 15 amino acids. The DNA of the CDR3 is TGTGCCACCAGCGAACTTCGGGGTGCTGGCTACGAGCAGTACTTC. Translation gives CATSELRGAGYEQYF.

The chain joins TRBV2 to TRBJ2-5; the D is unclear. Germline assignment: CDR1 SNHLY and CDR2 FYNNEI. Trimming removed 8 bases from V and 1 base from J, with 11 bases in between. CDR3 length: 13 amino acids. The CDR3 region has the DNA TGTGCCAGCCAGTCTCCACCCCAAGAGACCCAGTACTTC. Encoded protein: CASQSPPQETQYF.

Notes on this clone: The sample has other DNA sequences that encode this CDR3 too. The genes are TRBV29-1 and TRBJ1-1; D ambiguous. V was trimmed by 3 bases and J by 0 bases, leaving 8 bases between them. In germline, CDR1 is SQVTM, CDR2 ANQGSEA. CDR3 length equals 13 residues. CDR3 coding DNA: TGCAGCGTTGAGGTGGGCTTGAACACTGAAGCTTTCTTT. This translates into CSVEVGLNTEAFF. The entire variable domain, with the rest obtained from reference TRBV29-1 and TRBJ1-1, is as follows: SAVISQKPSRDICQRGTSLTIQCQVDSQVTMMFWYRQQPGQSLTLIATANQGSEATYESGFVIDKFPISRPNLTFSTLTVSNMSPEDSSIYLCSVEVGLNTEAFFGQGTRLTVV.

The chain links TRBV7-8 to TRBJ1-5; D perhaps matches TRBD1 (5 bases). V was shortened by 4 bases and J by 4 bases, with 20 bases between the two germline ends. Germline V lookup: CDR1 SGHVS, CDR2 FQNEAQ. This CDR3 region has 17 residues. The CDR3, as DNA: TGTGCCAGCAGCTCCTGGGGGGAGCACGGAGGGAATCAGCCCCAGCATTTT. This codes for CASSSWGEHGGNQPQHF.

The chain links TRBV27 to TRBJ1-2, with D uncertain. V gave up 0 bases and J gave up 9 bases, with 11 bases separating them. This CDR3 comprises 13 residues. Looked up from germline, CDR1 is MNHEY and CDR2 is SMNVEV (reference sequence). This CDR3 reads CASSLSPVYSYTF. The CDR3 region has the DNA TGTGCCAGCAGTTTATCTCCAGTTTACAGCTACACCTTC.

This chain uses TRBV6-5 with TRBJ2-7; TRBD1 is a possible D gene (6 bases). Trimming pared 5 bases from V and 6 bases from J, leaving 14 bases between. The CDR3 is made up of 13 amino acids. Germline-derived CDR1 and CDR2 are MNHEY and SVGAGI. CDR3 DNA: TGTGCCAGCAGTGGAAATAACAGGGTCGAGCAGTACTTC. It yields the protein CASSGNNRVEQYF.

This chain connects TRBV28 to TRBJ2-7; tentatively, D is TRBD2 (6 bases). Deletions cut 3 bases from V and 4 bases from J, with 22 bases between. Germline CDR1 reads MDHEN; CDR2 reads SYDVKM. This CDR3 has 17 residues. For the CDR3, the DNA is TGTGCCAGCAGTTTTAGGCTAGAGGCAGAAGGAGGGTACGAGCAGTACTTC. Protein product: CASSFRLEAEGGYEQYF.

Concerning this clone: This same CDR3 is encoded by further DNA sequences in the sample. The chain combines TRBV30 with TRBJ2-7, with TRBD1 identical over 7 bases. This CDR3 is built from 13 residues. CDR1 and CDR2 (germline): GTSNPN, SVGIG (reference sequence). V shed 1 base, J shed 2 bases, and the junction held 2 bases outside the gene matches. The CDR3 spells CAWSDGQAYEQYF. DNA for the CDR3: TGTGCCTGGAGTGACGGACAGGCCTACGAGCAGTACTTC.

The CDR3 sequence is CASSSRLAGGQRSYEQYF. As DNA, the CDR3 is TGTGCCAGCAGCTCCAGACTAGCGGGGGGCCAGAGATCCTACGAGCAGTACTTC. The V and J genes are TRBV7-8 and TRBJ2-7; 13 bases fit TRBD2. The CDR3 is 18 residues long. Germline assignment: CDR1 SGHVS and CDR2 FQNEAQ. V was pared by 4 bases and J by 1 base, with 10 bases of the junction left unmatched.

J is TRBJ2-1 and V is TRBV30; no clear D gene. Trimming removed 5 bases at V and 8 bases at J, with 7 bases between. The CDR3 covers 10 residues. The germline gives CDR1 GTSNPN, CDR2 SVGIG (reference sequence). The CDR3 DNA is TGTGCCTGGCTCGGCTATGAGCAGTTCTTC. Its protein is CAWLGYEQFF.

With respect to this clone: The same CDR3 is also encoded by other DNA sequences in this sample. The chain couples TRBV5-6 to TRBJ2-7; weak D call: TRBD1 (6 bases). Trimming left V 4 bases short and J 2 bases short, with 10 bases between. Germline V CDR1 and CDR2: SGHDT, YYEEEE. This CDR3 comprises 13 residues. CDR3 DNA: TGTGCCAGCAGCCTTTGGACAGCCTACGAGCAGTACTTC. It encodes CASSLWTAYEQYF.

J is TRBJ1-1 and V is TRBV10-1; D not resolved. V shed 11 bases and J shed 7 bases, with 5 bases lying between them. CDR1 WNHNN and CDR2 SYGVQD come from the germline V gene (reference sequence). This CDR3 has 8 residues. The CDR3 coding sequence is TGCGCCCCGATTGAAGCTTTCTTT. It translates to CAPIEAFF.

V usage is TRBV5-8 and J usage is TRBJ2-7, with 9 bases that match TRBD1. CDR3 length: 14 amino acids. Germline CDR1 reads SGHTS; CDR2 reads YDEGEE. V was clipped by 5 bases and J by 3 bases; unmatched bases: 6. CDR3 residues: CASRTGTGIYEQYF. The CDR3 DNA reads as TGTGCCAGCAGGACCGGGACAGGGATCTACGAGCAGTACTTC.

The rearrangement uses TRBV9 and TRBJ2-7; D might be TRBD2 (7 bases). Trimming removed 4 bases from V and 2 bases from J, with 16 bases in between. There are 15 residues in the CDR3. The germline V gene has CDR1 SGDLS and CDR2 YYNGEE. DNA of the CDR3: TGTGCCAGCAGCCCATTTCGGGGGGCCACCTACGAGCAGTACTTC. It specifies CASSPFRGATYEQYF. Looking up the rest from reference TRBV9 and TRBJ2-7 gives the full variable domain: DSGVTQTPKHLITATGQRVTLRCSPRSGDLSVYWYQQSLDQGLQFLIQYYNGEERAKGNILERFSAQQFPDLHSELNLSSLELGDSALYFCASSPFRGATYEQYFGPGTRLTVT.

The chain links TRBV6-6 to TRBJ2-3; 7 nucleotides line up with TRBD1. CDR1 is MNHNY, CDR2 SVGAGI, per germline (reference sequence). The CDR3 consists of 16 residues. The V segment lost 10 bases and the J segment 1 base; nucleotides outside the gene matches: 14. The CDR3 spells CATVMPQGSGTDTQYF. CDR3 nucleotide sequence: TGTGCCACAGTGATGCCACAGGGGTCAGGCACAGATACGCAGTATTTT.

The chain recombines TRBV19 with TRBJ2-7; D is unclear. The V end was cut by 2 bases, the J end by 1 base, with 12 bases between. This CDR3 is 15 amino acids long. Germline CDR1 LNHDA, CDR2 SQIVND (reference sequence). CDR3 amino acids: CASSISPTWSYEQYF. Written as DNA, the CDR3 is TGTGCCAGTAGTATATCTCCCACCTGGTCCTACGAGCAGTACTTC.

For this clone: Other nucleotide sequences from this sample produce the same CDR3. The gene calls are TRBV4-3 and TRBJ2-7; tentatively, D is TRBD1 or TRBD2 (6 bases each). V was cut by 0 bases and J by 4 bases, with 13 bases left in between. CDR3 length equals 15 residues. Germline-derived CDR1 and CDR2 are LGHNA and YSLEER. CDR3 amino acids: CASSQDRGQGYEQYF. DNA of the CDR3: TGCGCCAGCAGCCAAGATCGGGGGCAGGGATACGAGCAGTACTTC.

This clone was observed once. The chain carries TRBV28 and TRBJ1-2; 7 bases agree with TRBD1. CDR1 and CDR2 from the germline V gene are MDHEN and SYDVKM. The CDR3 has 15 amino acids. Losses at the gene ends were 2 bases for V and 2 bases for J; bases not matched to a gene: 5. Written as DNA, the CDR3 is TGTGCCAGCAGTTTACCCCGACAGGGCAACTATGGCTACACCTTC. Its protein is CASSLPRQGNYGYTF.

The chain carries TRBV5-1 and TRBJ2-5, with TRBD1 matching 7 bases. The CDR3 runs to 14 residues. From germline, CDR1 is SGHRS and CDR2 YFSETQ. V trimming: 0 bases; J trimming: 5 bases; junction bases outside the gene matches: 4. CDR3 sequence: CASSLDSRGETQYF. CDR3 DNA sequence: TGCGCCAGCAGCTTGGATTCCAGGGGGGAGACCCAGTACTTC.